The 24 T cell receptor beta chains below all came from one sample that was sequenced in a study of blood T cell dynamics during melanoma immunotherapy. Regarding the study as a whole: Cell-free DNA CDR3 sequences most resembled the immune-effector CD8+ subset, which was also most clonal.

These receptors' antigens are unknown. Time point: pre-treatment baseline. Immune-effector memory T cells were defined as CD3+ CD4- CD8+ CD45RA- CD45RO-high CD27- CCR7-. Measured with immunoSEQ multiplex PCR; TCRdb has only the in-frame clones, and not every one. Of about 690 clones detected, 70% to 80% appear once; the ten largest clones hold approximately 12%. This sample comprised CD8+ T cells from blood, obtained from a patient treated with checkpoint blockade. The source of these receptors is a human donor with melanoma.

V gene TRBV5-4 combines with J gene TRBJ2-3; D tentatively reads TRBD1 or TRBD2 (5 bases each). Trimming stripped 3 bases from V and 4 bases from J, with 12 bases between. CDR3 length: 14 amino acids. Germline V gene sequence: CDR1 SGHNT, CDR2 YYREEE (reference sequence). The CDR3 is CASSWGSGSDTQYF. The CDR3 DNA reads TGTGCCAGCAGCTGGGGGAGCGGTTCAGATACGCAGTATTTT.

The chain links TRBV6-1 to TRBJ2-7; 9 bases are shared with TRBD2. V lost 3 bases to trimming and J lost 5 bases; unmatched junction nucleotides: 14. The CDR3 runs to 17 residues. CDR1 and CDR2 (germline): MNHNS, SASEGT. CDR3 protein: CASSDEEEREAPHEQYF. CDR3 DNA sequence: TGTGCCAGCAGTGATGAGGAGGAGCGGGAGGCCCCCCACGAGCAGTACTTC.

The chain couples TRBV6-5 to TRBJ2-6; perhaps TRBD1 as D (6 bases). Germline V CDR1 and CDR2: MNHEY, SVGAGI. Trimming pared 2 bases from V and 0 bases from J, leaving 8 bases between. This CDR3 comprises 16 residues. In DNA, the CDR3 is TGTGCCAGCAGTTACCAGGGGTTCTCTGGGGCCAACGTCCTGACTTTC. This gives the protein CASSYQGFSGANVLTF.

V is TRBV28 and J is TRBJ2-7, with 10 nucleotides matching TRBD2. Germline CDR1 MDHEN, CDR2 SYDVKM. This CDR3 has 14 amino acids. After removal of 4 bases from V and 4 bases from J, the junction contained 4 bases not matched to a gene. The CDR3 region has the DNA TGTGCCAGCAGTTCCCTAGCGGGGGAGTACGAGCAGTACTTC. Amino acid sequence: CASSSLAGEYEQYF.

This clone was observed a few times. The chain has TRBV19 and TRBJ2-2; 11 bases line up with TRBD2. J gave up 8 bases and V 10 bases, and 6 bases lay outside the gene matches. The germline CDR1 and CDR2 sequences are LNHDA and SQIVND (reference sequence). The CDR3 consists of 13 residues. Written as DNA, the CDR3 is TGTGCCATTCAGACTAGCGGGACTGGGGAGCTGTTTTTT. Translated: CAIQTSGTGELFF.

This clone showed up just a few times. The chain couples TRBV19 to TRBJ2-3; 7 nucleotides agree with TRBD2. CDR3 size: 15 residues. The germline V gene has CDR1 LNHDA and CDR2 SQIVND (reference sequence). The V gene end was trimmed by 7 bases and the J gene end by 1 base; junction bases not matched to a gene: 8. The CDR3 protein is CASTMGLAGTDTQYF. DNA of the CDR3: TGTGCCAGTACCATGGGGCTAGCGGGCACAGATACGCAGTATTTT. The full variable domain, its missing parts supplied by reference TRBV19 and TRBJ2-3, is DGGITQSPKYLFRKEGQNVTLSCEQNLNHDAMYWYRQDPGQGLRLIYYSQIVNDFQKGDIAEGYSVSREKKESFPLTVTSAQKNPTAFYLCASTMGLAGTDTQYFGPGTRLTVL.

The CDR3 DNA reads as TGTGCCAGTAGTATATTAGGAGGGGACGATGAAAAACTGTTTTTT. Amino acid sequence: CASSILGGDDEKLFF. The rearrangement uses TRBV19 and TRBJ1-4; D is perhaps TRBD1 (5 bases). Germline V gives CDR1 LNHDA, CDR2 SQIVND (reference sequence). CDR3 size: 15 residues. The V end lost 2 bases, the J end lost 6 bases, and 13 bases lay between the germline ends.

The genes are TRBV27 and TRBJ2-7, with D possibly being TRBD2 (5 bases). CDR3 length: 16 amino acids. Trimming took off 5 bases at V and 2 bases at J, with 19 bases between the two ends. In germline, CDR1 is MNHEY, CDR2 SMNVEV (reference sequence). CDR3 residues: CASSTPLGLLPYEQYF. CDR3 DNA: TGTGCCAGCAGTACCCCCCTCGGACTCTTGCCCTACGAGCAGTACTTC.

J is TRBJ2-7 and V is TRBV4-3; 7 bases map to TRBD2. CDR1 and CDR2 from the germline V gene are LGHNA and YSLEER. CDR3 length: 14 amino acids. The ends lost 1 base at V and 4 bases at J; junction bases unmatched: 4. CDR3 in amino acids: CASSQGLAVYEQYF. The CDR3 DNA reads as TGCGCCAGCAGCCAAGGGCTAGCGGTTTACGAGCAGTACTTC.

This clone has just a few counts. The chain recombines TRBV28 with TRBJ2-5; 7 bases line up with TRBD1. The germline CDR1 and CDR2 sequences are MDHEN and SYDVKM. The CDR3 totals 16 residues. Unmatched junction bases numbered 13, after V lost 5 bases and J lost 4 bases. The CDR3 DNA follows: TGTGCCAGCAGTCCCGCGGACAGGACCACCCTAGAGACCCAGTACTTC. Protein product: CASSPADRTTLETQYF.

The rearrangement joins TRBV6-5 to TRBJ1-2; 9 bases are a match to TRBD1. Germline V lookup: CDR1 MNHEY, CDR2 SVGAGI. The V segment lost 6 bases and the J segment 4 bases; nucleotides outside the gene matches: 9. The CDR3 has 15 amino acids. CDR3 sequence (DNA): TGTGCCAGCAGACCAGGACAGGGGCCTATCTATGGCTACACCTTC. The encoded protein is CASRPGQGPIYGYTF.

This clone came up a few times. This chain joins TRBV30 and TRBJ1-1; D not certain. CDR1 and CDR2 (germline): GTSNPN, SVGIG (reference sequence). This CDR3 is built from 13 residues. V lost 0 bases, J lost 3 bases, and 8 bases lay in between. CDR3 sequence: CAWSVDIDTEAFF. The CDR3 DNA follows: TGTGCCTGGAGTGTAGATATCGACACTGAAGCTTTCTTT. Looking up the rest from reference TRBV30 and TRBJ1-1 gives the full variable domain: SQTIHQWPATLVQPVGSPLSLECTVEGTSNPNLYWYRQAAGRGLQLLFYSVGIGQISSEVPQNLSASRPQDRQFILSSKKLLLSDSGFYLCAWSVDIDTEAFFGQGTRLTVV.

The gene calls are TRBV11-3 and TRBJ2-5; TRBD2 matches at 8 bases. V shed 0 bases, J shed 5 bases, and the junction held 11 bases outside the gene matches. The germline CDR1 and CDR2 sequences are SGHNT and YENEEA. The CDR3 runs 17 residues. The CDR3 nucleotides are TGTGCCAGCAGCTTAGATTTGACCGGGAGGGCCTTCGAGACCCAGTACTTC. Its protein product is CASSLDLTGRAFETQYF. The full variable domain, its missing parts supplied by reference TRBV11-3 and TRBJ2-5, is EAGVVQSPRYKIIEKKQPVAFWCNPISGHNTLYWYLQNLGQGPELLIRYENEEAVDDSQLPKDRFSAERLKGVDSTLKIQPAELGDSAVYLCASSLDLTGRAFETQYFGPGTRLLVL.

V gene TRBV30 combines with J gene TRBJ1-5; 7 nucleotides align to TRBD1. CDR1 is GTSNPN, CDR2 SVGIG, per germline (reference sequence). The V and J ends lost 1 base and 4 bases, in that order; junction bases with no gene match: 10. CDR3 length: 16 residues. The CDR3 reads CAWSGTPGQLNQPQHF. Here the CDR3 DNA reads TGTGCCTGGAGTGGAACACCGGGACAGCTTAATCAGCCCCAGCATTTT.

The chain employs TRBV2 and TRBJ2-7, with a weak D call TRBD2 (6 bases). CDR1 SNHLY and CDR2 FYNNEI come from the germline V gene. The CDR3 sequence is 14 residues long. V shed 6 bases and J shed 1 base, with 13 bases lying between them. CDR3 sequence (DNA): TGTGCCAGCAGGGCCACGGGAGAATCCTACGAGCAGTACTTC. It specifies CASRATGESYEQYF. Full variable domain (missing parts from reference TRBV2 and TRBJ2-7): EPEVTQTPSHQVTQMGQEVILRCVPISNHLYFYWYRQILGQKVEFLVSFYNNEISEKSEIFDDQFSVERPDGSNFTLKIRSTKLEDSAMYFCASRATGESYEQYFGPGTRLTVT.

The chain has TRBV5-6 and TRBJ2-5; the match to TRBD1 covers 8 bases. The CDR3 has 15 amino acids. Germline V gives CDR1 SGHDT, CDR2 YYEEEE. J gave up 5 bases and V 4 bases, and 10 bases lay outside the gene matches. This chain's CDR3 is CASSIQGAGAETQYF. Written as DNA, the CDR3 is TGTGCCAGCAGCATTCAGGGGGCTGGTGCGGAGACCCAGTACTTC. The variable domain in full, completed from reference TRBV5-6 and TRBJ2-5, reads DAGVTQSPTHLIKTRGQQVTLRCSPKSGHDTVSWYQQALGQGPQFIFQYYEEEERQRGNFPDRFSGHQFPNYSSELNVNALLLGDSALYLCASSIQGAGAETQYFGPGTRLLVL.

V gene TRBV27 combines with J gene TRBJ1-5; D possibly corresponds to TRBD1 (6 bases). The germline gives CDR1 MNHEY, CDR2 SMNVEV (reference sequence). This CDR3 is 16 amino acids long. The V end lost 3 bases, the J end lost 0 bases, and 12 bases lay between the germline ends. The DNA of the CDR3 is TGTGCCAGCAGTTTGGACAGTTCATCTAGCAATCAGCCCCAGCATTTT. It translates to CASSLDSSSSNQPQHF.

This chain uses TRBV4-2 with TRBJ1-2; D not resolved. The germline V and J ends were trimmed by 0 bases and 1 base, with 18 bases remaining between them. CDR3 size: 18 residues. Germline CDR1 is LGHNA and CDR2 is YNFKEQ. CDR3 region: CASSQDRQTNTLNYGYTF. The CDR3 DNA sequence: TGTGCCAGCAGCCAAGATAGGCAGACTAACACGCTTAACTATGGCTACACCTTC.

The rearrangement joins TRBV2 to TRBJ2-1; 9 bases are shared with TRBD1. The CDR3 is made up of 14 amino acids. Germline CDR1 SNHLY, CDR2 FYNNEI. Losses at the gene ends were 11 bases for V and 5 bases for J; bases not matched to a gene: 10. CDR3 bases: TGTGCCGACAGGCCGGGACAGGGCCACAATGAGCAGTTCTTC. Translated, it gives CADRPGQGHNEQFF.

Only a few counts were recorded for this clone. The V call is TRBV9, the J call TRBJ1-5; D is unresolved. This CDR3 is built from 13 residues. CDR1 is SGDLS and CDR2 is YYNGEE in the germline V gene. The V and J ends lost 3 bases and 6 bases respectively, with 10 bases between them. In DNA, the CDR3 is TGTGCCAGCAGCGCATCCCCCGGTCAGCCCCAGCATTTT. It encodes CASSASPGQPQHF.

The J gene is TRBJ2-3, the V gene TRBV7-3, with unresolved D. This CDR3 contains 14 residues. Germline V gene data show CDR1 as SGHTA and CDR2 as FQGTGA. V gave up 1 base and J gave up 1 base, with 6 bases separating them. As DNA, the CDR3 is TGTGCCAGCAGCTTAATTGGGGGCACAGATACGCAGTATTTT. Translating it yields CASSLIGGTDTQYF.

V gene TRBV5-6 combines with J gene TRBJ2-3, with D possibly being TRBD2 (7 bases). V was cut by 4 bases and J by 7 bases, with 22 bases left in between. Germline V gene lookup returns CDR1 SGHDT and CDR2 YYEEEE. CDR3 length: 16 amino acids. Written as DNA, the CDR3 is TGTGCCAGCAGCCTTGTTGTGCCGGGGGGCGTGAATACGCAGTATTTT. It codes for CASSLVVPGGVNTQYF.

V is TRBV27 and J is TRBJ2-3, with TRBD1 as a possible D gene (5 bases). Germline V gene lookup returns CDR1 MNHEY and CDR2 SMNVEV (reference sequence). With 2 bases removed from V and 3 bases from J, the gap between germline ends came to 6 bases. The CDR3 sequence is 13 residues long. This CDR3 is CASSLGATDTQYF. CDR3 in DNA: TGTGCCAGCAGTTTAGGGGCGACAGATACGCAGTATTTT.

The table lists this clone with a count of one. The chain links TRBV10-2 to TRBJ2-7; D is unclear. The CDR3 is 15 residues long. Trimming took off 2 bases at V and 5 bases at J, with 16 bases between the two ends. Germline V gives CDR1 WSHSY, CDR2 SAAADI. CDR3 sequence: CASSEIKAYGHEQYF. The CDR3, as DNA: TGCGCCAGCAGTGAGATAAAGGCCTACGGGCACGAGCAGTACTTC.